The entry below describes one T cell receptor beta chain. Its matching antigen is unknown. The data belong to a study of cytomegalovirus exposure and HLA in healthy donors. Study results and limitations: Some V segments (TRBV6-2 and TRBV6-3 among them) were excluded as indistinguishable.

Trimming cost V 2 bases and J 3 bases, with 10 bases left between them. The CDR3 length is 14 residues. From germline, CDR1 is MNHNY and CDR2 SVGAGI (reference sequence). PCR primers comprised 60 Vbeta and 13 Jbeta primers. Here immunoSEQ multiplex PCR was the method, and the copy in TCRdb shows in-frame clones only, minus some. This sample's table has approximately 70,000 clones. The chain uses TRBV6-6 and TRBJ1-2, with D uncertain. The source is a middle-aged woman in good health and CMV-seropositive. Sequenced material: PBMCs. The CDR3 nucleotides read TGTGCCAGCAGTTACGCGGCAGAATACTATGGCTACACCTTC. Protein sequence: CASSYAAEYYGYTF.